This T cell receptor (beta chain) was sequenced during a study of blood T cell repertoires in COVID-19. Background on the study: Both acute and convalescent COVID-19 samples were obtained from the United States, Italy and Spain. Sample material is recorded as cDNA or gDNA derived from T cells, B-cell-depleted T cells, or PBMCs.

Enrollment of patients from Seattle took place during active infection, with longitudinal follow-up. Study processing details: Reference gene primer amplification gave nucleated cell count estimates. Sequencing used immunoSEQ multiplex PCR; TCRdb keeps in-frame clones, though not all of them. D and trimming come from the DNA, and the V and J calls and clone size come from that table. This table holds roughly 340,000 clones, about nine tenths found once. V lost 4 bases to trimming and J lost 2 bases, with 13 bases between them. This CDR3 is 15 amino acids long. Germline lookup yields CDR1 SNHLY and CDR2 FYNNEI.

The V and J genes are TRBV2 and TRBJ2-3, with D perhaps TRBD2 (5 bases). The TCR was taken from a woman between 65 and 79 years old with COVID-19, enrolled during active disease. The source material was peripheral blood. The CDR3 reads CASSGRTGFTDTQYF. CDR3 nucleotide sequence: TGTGCCAGCAGTGGACGGACGGGGTTCACAGATACGCAGTATTTT.